This entry is about one T cell receptor (beta chain). This specimen comes from a study of cytomegalovirus exposure and HLA in healthy donors. The CDR3 runs to 15 residues. The V gene end was trimmed by 4 bases and the J gene end by 0 bases; junction bases not matched to a gene: 3. The V gene's germline CDR1 is SGHNT and CDR2 YYREEE (reference sequence). The PCR had 60 Vbeta and 13 Jbeta primers. The repertoire was sequenced with immunoSEQ multiplex PCR; TCRdb's copy has only in-frame clones and lacks some. This sample has about 180,000 clones, with about 79% found just once. The rearrangement links TRBV5-4 to TRBJ2-7, with TRBD2 matching over 11 bases. The specimen was PBMCs. The clonotype comes from a man between 18 and 29 years old in good health and CMV-seronegative. DNA for the CDR3: TGTGCCAGCAGCCAGGGGACTAGCGGCTCCTACGAGCAGTACTTC. Translation gives CASSQGTSGSYEQYF.